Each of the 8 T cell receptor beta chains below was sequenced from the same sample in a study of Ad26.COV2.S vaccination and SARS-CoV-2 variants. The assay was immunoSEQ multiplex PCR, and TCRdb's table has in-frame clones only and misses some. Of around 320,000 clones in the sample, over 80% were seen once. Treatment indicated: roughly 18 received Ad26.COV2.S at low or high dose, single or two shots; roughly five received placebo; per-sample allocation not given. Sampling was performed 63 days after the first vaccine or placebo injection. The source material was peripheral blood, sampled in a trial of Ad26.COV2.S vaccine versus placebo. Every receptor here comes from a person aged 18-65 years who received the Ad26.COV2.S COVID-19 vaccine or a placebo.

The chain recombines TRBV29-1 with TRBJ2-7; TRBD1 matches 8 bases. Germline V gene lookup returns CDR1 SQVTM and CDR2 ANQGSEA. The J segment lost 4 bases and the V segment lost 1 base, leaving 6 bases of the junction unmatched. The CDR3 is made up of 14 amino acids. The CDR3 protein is CSVEAGQGYYEQYF. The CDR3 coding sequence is TGCAGCGTTGAAGCCGGACAGGGCTATTACGAGCAGTACTTC.

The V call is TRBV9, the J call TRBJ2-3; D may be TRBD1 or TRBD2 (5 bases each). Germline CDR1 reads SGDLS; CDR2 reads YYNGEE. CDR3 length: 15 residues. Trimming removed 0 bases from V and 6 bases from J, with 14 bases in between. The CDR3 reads CASSVGGVRVDTQYF. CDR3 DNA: TGTGCCAGCAGCGTAGGAGGGGTCCGGGTGGATACGCAGTATTTT.

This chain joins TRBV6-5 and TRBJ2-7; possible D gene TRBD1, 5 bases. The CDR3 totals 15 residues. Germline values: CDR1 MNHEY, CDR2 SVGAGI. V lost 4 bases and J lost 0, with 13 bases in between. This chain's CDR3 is CASSSKDSHSYEQYF. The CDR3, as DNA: TGTGCCAGCAGTTCAAAAGACAGCCACTCCTACGAGCAGTACTTC.

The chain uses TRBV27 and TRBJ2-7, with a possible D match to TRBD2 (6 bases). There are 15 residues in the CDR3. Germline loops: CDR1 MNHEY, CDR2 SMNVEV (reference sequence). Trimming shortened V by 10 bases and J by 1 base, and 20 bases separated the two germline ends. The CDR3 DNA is TGTGCCACTAAGGACCTGGCGGGGATGTCCTACGAGCAGTACTTC. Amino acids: CATKDLAGMSYEQYF.

CDR3 DNA sequence: TGTGCCAGCGGGGACAGGGTAACCTACGAGCAGTACTTC. This sequence encodes CASGDRVTYEQYF. The gene calls are TRBV28 and TRBJ2-7; 9 positions agree with TRBD1. Germline V gives CDR1 MDHEN, CDR2 SYDVKM. The V gene end was trimmed by 8 bases and the J gene end by 2 bases; junction bases not matched to a gene: 4. The CDR3 has 13 amino acids.

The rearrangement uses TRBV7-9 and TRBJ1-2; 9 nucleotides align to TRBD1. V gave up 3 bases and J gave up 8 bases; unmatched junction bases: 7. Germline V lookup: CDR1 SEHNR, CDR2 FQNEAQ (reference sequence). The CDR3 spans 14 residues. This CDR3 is CASSLQGDRVGYTF. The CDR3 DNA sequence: TGTGCCAGCAGCTTGCAGGGGGACAGGGTCGGCTACACCTTC.

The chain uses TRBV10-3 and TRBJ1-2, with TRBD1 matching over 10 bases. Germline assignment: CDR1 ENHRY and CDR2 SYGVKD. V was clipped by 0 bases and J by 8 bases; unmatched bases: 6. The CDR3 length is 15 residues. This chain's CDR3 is CAISESRQGASGYTF. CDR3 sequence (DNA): TGTGCCATCAGTGAGTCGAGACAGGGGGCGAGCGGCTACACCTTC.

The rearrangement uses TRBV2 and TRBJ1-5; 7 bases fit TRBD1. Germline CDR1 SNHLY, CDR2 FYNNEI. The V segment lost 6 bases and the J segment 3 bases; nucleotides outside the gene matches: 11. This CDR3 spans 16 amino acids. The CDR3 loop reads CASRELPGQFNQPQHF. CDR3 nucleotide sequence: TGTGCCAGCAGAGAATTACCGGGACAGTTCAATCAGCCCCAGCATTTT.